This entry describes one T cell receptor beta chain. The record originates from a study of OX40 agonist ivuxolimab in advanced cancers. On cycle 4 day 1 and cycle 7 day 1, as well as at baseline, blood was sampled. Germline-derived CDR1 and CDR2 are MGHDK and SYGVNS. Trimming took off 0 bases at V and 4 bases at J, with 13 bases between the two ends. The CDR3 spans 15 residues. Using immunoSEQ multiplex PCR, the repertoire was profiled, and TCRdb retains in-frame clones only, with some absent. The repertoire includes under 95,000 clones, around 86% of them detected once, and under 0.85% sits in the top ten.

The specimen comprised CD4+ or CD8+ T cells sorted from blood, sampled in a trial of the OX40 agonist ivuxolimab. This TCR came from an adult with an advanced solid tumor such as melanoma, head and neck, liver or kidney cancer. The rearrangement joins TRBV25-1 to TRBJ2-7; D ambiguous. DNA for the CDR3: TGTGCCAGCAGTGAATATCTGGCTAGAACTTACGAGCAGTACTTC. Translation gives CASSEYLARTYEQYF.